The clone carrying this TCR beta chain occurred a few times. The antigen is not known. This sample is part of a study of T cell repertoires in cytomegalovirus infection. Study-wide context: Both a matching HLA type and CMV infection were indicated by public TCR beta signatures. General observations from the study: The cumulative frequency of public TCR beta families distinguished individuals who carried CMV together with the relevant HLA. The ex vivo response showed dominance by HLA-C-restricted CMV-specific TCR beta clonotypes.

Unmatched junction bases numbered 8, after V lost 0 bases and J lost 2 bases. The germline V gene encodes CDR1 MGHRA and CDR2 YSYEKL. The length of the CDR3 is 19 residues. Each CDR3 protein is one row after TCRdb ran MiXCR on the reads. This sample yields some 320,000 distinct CDR3 sequences, of which about 29% are seen a single time; roughly 20% belongs to the top ten. The sequence was obtained from a human donor in good health (CMV status not recorded). Some clones in this sample may be carry-over from other donors' samples. This rearrangement joins TRBV4-1 to TRBJ2-1; TRBD2 agrees at 12 bases. The specimen comprised cultured PBMCs, sampled from culture after CMV antigen stimulation. CDR3: CASSQDRASGRETYNEQFF. As DNA, the CDR3 is TGCGCCAGCAGCCAAGATAGGGCTAGCGGGAGGGAAACCTACAATGAGCAGTTCTTC.